The clone carrying this TCR beta chain occurred a few times. Methods used by the authors: The authors estimated nucleated cell counts from reference gene primer amplification. Method: immunoSEQ multiplex PCR; TCRdb's copy keeps in-frame clones and lacks some. D and trimming were read from the DNA, whereas the V and J calls and clone size are those reported in that table. The sample holds approximately 90,000 clones, 81% seen once. The data are from a study of blood T cell repertoires in COVID-19. For the study at large: Acute-phase and convalescent COVID-19 samples originated in the United States, Italy and Spain.

Germline-derived CDR1 and CDR2 are KGHSH and LQKENI. V lost 6 bases and J 8 bases, leaving 25 bases between the germline ends. This CDR3 is built from 16 residues. The V gene is TRBV18, the J gene TRBJ1-2, with D unclear. Input material: peripheral blood. The source of this sequence is a man aged 60 to 69 with acute or convalescent COVID-19. CDR3 nucleotide sequence: TGTGCCAGCTCGGCGAAGGAGGGCAGTCACGCCAGCGGCTACACCTTC. It is translated as CASSAKEGSHASGYTF.